This record looks at one T cell receptor beta chain sequence and its context. The antigen remains unidentified. These data are taken from a study of cytomegalovirus exposure and HLA in healthy donors. The study's findings and limits: The classifier, whose performance was assessed in both the original and validation cohorts, reportedly diagnosed cytomegalovirus status with high specificity and sensitivity.

The data were produced by immunoSEQ multiplex PCR, yet TCRdb's version contains in-frame clones alone and is incomplete. Of about 140,000 clones in the sample, 84% are singletons; the top ten hold around 1.4%. With 2 bases clipped from V and 4 bases from J, the junction kept 5 bases outside the gene matches. The CDR3 loop spans 15 amino acids. The germline V gene has CDR1 MNHEY and CDR2 SVGAGI. From the 120-subject validation cohort, which was separate from the approximately 670-subject first cohort, the donors were drawn. V usage is TRBV6-5 and J usage is TRBJ1-2, with TRBD1 matching 9 bases. Specimen: PBMCs. This clonotype was sampled from a woman in her twenties or thirties in good health and CMV-seronegative. CDR3 DNA sequence: TGTGCCAGCAGTTACGCAGACAGGGGGGCCTATGGCTACACCTTC. Encoded protein: CASSYADRGAYGYTF.